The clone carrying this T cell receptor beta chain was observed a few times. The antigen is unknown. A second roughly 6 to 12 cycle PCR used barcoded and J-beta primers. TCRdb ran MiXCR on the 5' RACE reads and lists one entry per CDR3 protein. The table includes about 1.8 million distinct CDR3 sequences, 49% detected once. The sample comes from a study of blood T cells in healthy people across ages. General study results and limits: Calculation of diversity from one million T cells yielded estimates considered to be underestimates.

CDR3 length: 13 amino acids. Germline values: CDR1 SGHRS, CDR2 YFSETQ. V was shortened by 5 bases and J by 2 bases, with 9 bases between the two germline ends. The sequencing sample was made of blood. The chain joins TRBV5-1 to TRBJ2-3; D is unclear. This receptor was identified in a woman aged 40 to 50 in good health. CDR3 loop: CASSGWTTDTQYF. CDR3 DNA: TGCGCCAGCAGTGGGTGGACCACAGATACGCAGTATTTT.